These 32 T cell receptor beta chains share one sample of origin, sequenced in a study of cytomegalovirus exposure and HLA in healthy donors. Both 60 Vbeta primers and 13 Jbeta primers went into the PCR. This table comes from immunoSEQ multiplex PCR, and its TCRdb copy is limited to in-frame clones, with some not included. The table lists 85,000 to 95,000 clones, 70% to 80% of them singletons. Sequencing input: PBMCs. The receptors originated from a man aged 25-45 years in good health and CMV-seropositive.

The count of this clone is one. J is TRBJ1-4 and V is TRBV28, with D hard to call. Trimming cost V 5 bases and J 8 bases, with 12 bases left between them. CDR1 is MDHEN, CDR2 SYDVKM, per germline. This CDR3 has 13 residues. The CDR3 loop is CASSPPGGEKLFF. CDR3 nucleotide sequence: TGTGCCAGCAGTCCCCCCGGAGGGGAAAAACTGTTTTTT.

The chain is built from TRBV19 and TRBJ2-7; 7 positions agree with TRBD1. CDR1 is LNHDA, CDR2 SQIVND, per germline (reference sequence). CDR3 length: 13 amino acids. After removal of 6 bases from V and 2 bases from J, the junction contained 4 bases not matched to a gene. The CDR3 region has the DNA TGTGCCAGTAGAGACAGGGCCGCCTACGAGCAGTACTTC. Protein product: CASRDRAAYEQYF.

The chain uses TRBV7-8 and TRBJ2-1; D is possibly TRBD1 (7 bases). This CDR3 has 16 residues. Trimming shortened V by 2 bases and J by 8 bases, and 19 bases separated the two germline ends. In germline, CDR1 is SGHVS, CDR2 FQNEAQ. CDR3 coding DNA: TGTGCCAGCAGCTTAAAGCCGAGGGGGCGCGGGGATGAGCAGTTCTTC. Amino acids: CASSLKPRGRGDEQFF.

V is TRBV2 and J is TRBJ1-1; the match to TRBD1 covers 10 bases. The germline gives CDR1 SNHLY, CDR2 FYNNEI. The CDR3 totals 15 residues. J gave up 3 bases and V 6 bases, and 7 bases lay outside the gene matches. As DNA, the CDR3 is TGTGCCAGCAGGGGGACAGGGGTAAAGGACACTGAAGCTTTCTTT. This translates into CASRGTGVKDTEAFF. Together with reference TRBV2 and TRBJ1-1, the CDR3 gives the full variable domain: EPEVTQTPSHQVTQMGQEVILRCVPISNHLYFYWYRQILGQKVEFLVSFYNNEISEKSEIFDDQFSVERPDGSNFTLKIRSTKLEDSAMYFCASRGTGVKDTEAFFGQGTRLTVV.

The chain carries TRBV25-1 and TRBJ1-6, with unresolved D. CDR1 is MGHDK, CDR2 SYGVNS, per germline. Between the trimmed V and J ends, which lost 7 bases and 9 bases, there was a span of 19 bases. This CDR3 is 15 amino acids long. In nucleotides, the CDR3 is TGTGCCAGCATCGGAGACCTCAATGGACTTTCACCCCTCCACTTT. Protein: CASIGDLNGLSPLHF. Using reference TRBV25-1 and TRBJ1-6 for the parts outside the CDR3, the full variable domain is EADIYQTPRYLVIGTGKKITLECSQTMGHDKMYWYQQDPGMELHLIHYSYGVNSTEKGDLSSESTVSRIRTEHFPLTLESARPSHTSQYLCASIGDLNGLSPLHFGNGTRLTVT.

The J gene is TRBJ2-2, the V gene TRBV29-1, with D perhaps matching TRBD2 (5 bases). CDR3 size: 13 residues. CDR1 is SQVTM, CDR2 ANQGSEA, per germline. Trimming removed 4 bases at V and 4 bases at J, with 10 bases between. CDR3 amino acids: CSVAEAATGELFF. DNA for the CDR3: TGCAGCGTTGCGGAAGCGGCCACCGGGGAGCTGTTTTTT.

This chain joins TRBV30 and TRBJ2-5; TRBD1 is a possible D gene (6 bases). Germline lookup yields CDR1 GTSNPN and CDR2 SVGIG (reference sequence). The V end lost 5 bases, the J end lost 11 bases, and 21 bases lay between the germline ends. This CDR3 spans 13 amino acids. The CDR3 sequence is CAWSLDSSREQYF. DNA for the CDR3: TGTGCCTGGTCTTTGGACAGCTCAAGAGAGCAGTACTTC.

The chain joins TRBV6-1 to TRBJ1-5, with TRBD1 identical over 7 bases. The germline V gene encodes CDR1 MNHNS and CDR2 SASEGT. The CDR3 extends over 13 amino acids. V was pared by 7 bases and J by 3 bases, with 3 bases of the junction left unmatched. The DNA for the CDR3 is TGTGCCAGCACCGGACAGGTCAATCAGCCCCAGCATTTT. It encodes CASTGQVNQPQHF.

The chain joins TRBV6-6 to TRBJ1-2; the D gene is possibly TRBD1 (5 bases). V lost 5 bases and J lost 1, with 14 bases in between. Looked up from germline, CDR1 is MNHNY and CDR2 is SVGAGI (reference sequence). This CDR3 is 15 amino acids long. The CDR3: CASSTLGRGNYGYTF. CDR3 bases: TGTGCCAGCAGTACCCTCGGAAGGGGTAACTATGGCTACACCTTC.

The chain uses TRBV5-1 and TRBJ1-2; 8 bases are a match to TRBD1. Germline loops: CDR1 SGHRS, CDR2 YFSETQ. The CDR3 contains 18 residues. V gave up 0 bases and J gave up 3 bases; unmatched junction bases: 13. Here the CDR3 DNA reads TGCGCCAGCAGCTTGGCCGGGAGCAGGGGGCGCGGTGACTATGGCTACACCTTC. Amino acid sequence: CASSLAGSRGRGDYGYTF.

The chain combines TRBV29-1 with TRBJ2-7; D may be TRBD1 (6 bases). V lost 5 bases and J 6 bases, leaving 20 bases between the germline ends. Germline assignment: CDR1 SQVTM and CDR2 ANQGSEA. This CDR3 region has 14 residues. CDR3 in amino acids: CSVSGTLGLVEQYF. The CDR3 region has the DNA TGCAGCGTTTCCGGGACACTAGGTCTTGTCGAGCAGTACTTC.

The chain employs TRBV5-1 and TRBJ2-3, with 7 bases fitting TRBD1. The CDR3 runs 15 residues. The V gene's germline CDR1 is SGHRS and CDR2 YFSETQ. The V gene end was trimmed by 3 bases and the J gene end by 6 bases; junction bases not matched to a gene: 10. The CDR3 loop reads CASSSTTGLGDTQYF. The CDR3 DNA reads as TGCGCCAGCAGCTCAACGACAGGGCTCGGGGATACGCAGTATTTT.

The J gene is TRBJ1-1, the V gene TRBV15; D is unresolved. The V end was cut by 0 bases, the J end by 5 bases, with 16 bases between. CDR3 size: 16 residues. CDR1 and CDR2 (germline): LNHNV, YYDKDF (reference sequence). CDR3 amino acids: CATSREVGWRATEAFF. CDR3 sequence (DNA): TGTGCCACCAGCAGAGAGGTTGGATGGAGGGCTACTGAAGCTTTCTTT.

CDR3 residues: CASSPSGGGTEAFF. The CDR3 DNA follows: TGTGCCAGCAGCCCTTCCGGGGGAGGGACTGAAGCTTTCTTT. The gene calls are TRBV13 and TRBJ1-1, with a possible D match to TRBD1 (5 bases). V was cut by 5 bases and J by 5 bases, with 15 bases left in between. This CDR3 region has 14 residues. CDR1 is PRHDT, CDR2 FYEKMQ, per germline (reference sequence).

The chain is built from TRBV19 and TRBJ1-3; D not certain. CDR3 length: 15 residues. The V end was cut by 5 bases, the J end by 2 bases, with 13 bases between. CDR1 is LNHDA and CDR2 is SQIVND in the germline V gene (reference sequence). Written as DNA, the CDR3 is TGTGCCAGTAGTGCGCCCGGTGAAGCTGGAAACACCATATATTTT. Translated: CASSAPGEAGNTIYF.

V and J are TRBV7-2 and TRBJ2-2, with D perhaps matching TRBD2 (5 bases). V lost 5 bases, J lost 8 bases, and 21 bases lay in between. The CDR3 has 16 amino acids. Germline loops: CDR1 SGHTA, CDR2 FQGNSA. CDR3 sequence reads: CASSKFGNWEMGELFF. CDR3 nucleotide sequence: TGTGCCAGCAGCAAATTCGGGAACTGGGAAATGGGGGAGCTGTTTTTT.

This clone was seen a few times. J is TRBJ2-3 and V is TRBV9; 8 bases agree with TRBD2. The CDR3 consists of 16 residues. Losses at the gene ends were 0 bases for V and 3 bases for J; bases not matched to a gene: 6. From germline, CDR1 is SGDLS and CDR2 YYNGEE. The chain's CDR3 is CASSVVGLVKTDTQYF. CDR3 bases: TGTGCCAGCAGCGTAGTGGGACTAGTTAAAACAGATACGCAGTATTTT.

The rearrangement links TRBV9 to TRBJ2-7, with 7 bases lining up with TRBD2. CDR1 and CDR2 from the germline V gene are SGDLS and YYNGEE. This CDR3 has 16 residues. The ends lost 0 bases at V and 4 bases at J; junction bases unmatched: 10. Here the CDR3 DNA reads TGTGCCAGCAGCGTAGGCATGGGGGAGGGCCATTACGAGCAGTACTTC. Amino acids: CASSVGMGEGHYEQYF.

The V gene is TRBV7-2, the J gene TRBJ2-1; 7 positions agree with TRBD2. The germline V gene encodes CDR1 SGHTA and CDR2 FQGNSA. This CDR3 comprises 15 residues. The V and J ends lost 6 bases and 3 bases, in that order; junction bases with no gene match: 8. CDR3: CASRESGKDYNEQFF. CDR3 DNA: TGTGCCAGCAGAGAGAGCGGGAAGGACTACAATGAGCAGTTCTTC.

This clone was detected only once. The J gene is TRBJ2-3, the V gene TRBV27; 14 nucleotides line up with TRBD2. Germline-derived CDR1 and CDR2 are MNHEY and SMNVEV (reference sequence). The CDR3 has 16 residues. Trimming removed 8 bases from V and 7 bases from J; junction bases left unmatched: 11. The CDR3 protein is CASSLLGLAGGHTQYF. In nucleotides, the CDR3 is TGTGCCAGCTCCCTCCTCGGACTAGCGGGAGGTCATACGCAGTATTTT.

This chain connects TRBV7-2 to TRBJ1-1, with D tentatively TRBD1 (5 bases). V lost 1 base and J 4 bases, leaving 13 bases between the germline ends. Germline CDR1 SGHTA, CDR2 FQGNSA. The CDR3 has 15 residues. The CDR3 is CASSLDPGETTEAFF. The CDR3 nucleotides are TGTGCCAGCAGCTTAGATCCGGGGGAGACCACTGAAGCTTTCTTT.

This chain joins TRBV6-1 and TRBJ2-5; 8 bases align to TRBD2. V was pared by 8 bases and J by 5 bases, with 13 bases of the junction left unmatched. The CDR3 spans 15 residues. Per the germline V gene, CDR1 is MNHNS and CDR2 is SASEGT. CDR3 nucleotide sequence: TGTGCCAGCTCGGGGACGGGAGGGATCGCGGAGACCCAGTACTTC. This translates into CASSGTGGIAETQYF.

V is TRBV5-6 and J is TRBJ1-1; D remains unclear. Germline CDR1 reads SGHDT; CDR2 reads YYEEEE. Trimming cost V 5 bases and J 3 bases, with 11 bases left between them. CDR3 size: 13 residues. For the CDR3, the DNA is TGTGCCAGCAGTTTCGGAGGTGACACTGAAGCTTTCTTT. It yields the protein CASSFGGDTEAFF.

V is TRBV7-2 and J is TRBJ2-7; weak D call: TRBD1 (6 bases). CDR1 is SGHTA, CDR2 FQGNSA, per germline. The ends were cut back, 0 bases at V and 2 bases at J, with 8 bases in the middle. The CDR3 has 14 residues. The CDR3 coding sequence is TGTGCCAGCAGCTTAGCGGGACAAACCTACGAGCAGTACTTC. It encodes CASSLAGQTYEQYF.

J is TRBJ2-3 and V is TRBV5-1; 7 bases line up with TRBD2. CDR3 length: 14 residues. After removal of 0 bases from V and 4 bases from J, the junction contained 2 bases not matched to a gene. Germline CDR1 and CDR2: SGHRS and YFSETQ. CDR3 protein: CASSLAGRADTQYF. Here the CDR3 DNA reads TGCGCCAGCAGCTTGGCGGGGAGGGCAGATACGCAGTATTTT.

The DNA for the CDR3 is TGTGCCAGTCTAACCGGGACAGGGGGATATCAGCCCCAGCATTTT. It specifies CASLTGTGGYQPQHF. This chain connects TRBV28 to TRBJ1-5; 11 bases align to TRBD1. There are 15 residues in the CDR3. V shed 9 bases, J shed 5 bases, and the junction held 9 bases outside the gene matches. Germline-derived CDR1 and CDR2 are MDHEN and SYDVKM. The entire variable domain, with the rest obtained from reference TRBV28 and TRBJ1-5, is as follows: DVKVTQSSRYLVKRTGEKVFLECVQDMDHENMFWYRQDPGLGLRLIYFSYDVKMKEKGDIPEGYSVSREKKERFSLILESASTNQTSMYLCASLTGTGGYQPQHFGDGTRLSIL.

The chain links TRBV4-1 to TRBJ2-1; the D is unclear. V was cut by 1 base and J by 8 bases, with 15 bases left in between. The CDR3 extends over 15 amino acids. The germline V gene encodes CDR1 MGHRA and CDR2 YSYEKL. CDR3 region: CASSQVESIVDEQFF. The CDR3 nucleotides read TGCGCCAGCAGCCAAGTGGAGAGTATAGTCGATGAGCAGTTCTTC.

This clone was seen only a few times. The V call is TRBV5-1, the J call TRBJ2-2, with 10 bases fitting TRBD2. Per the germline V gene, CDR1 is SGHRS and CDR2 is YFSETQ. The CDR3 runs to 17 residues. Losses at the gene ends were 4 bases for V and 6 bases for J; bases not matched to a gene: 12. The CDR3 reads CASSRGTSGIGAGELFF. CDR3 sequence (DNA): TGCGCCAGCAGCCGGGGAACTAGCGGGATCGGGGCCGGGGAGCTGTTTTTT.

The V call is TRBV7-6, the J call TRBJ1-5, with a possible D match to TRBD1 (5 bases). V shed 5 bases and J shed 4 bases, with 15 bases lying between them. Germline CDR1 and CDR2: SGHVS and FNYEAQ. The CDR3 length is 15 residues. CDR3 region: CASSPGDFWNQPQHF. The CDR3 coding sequence is TGTGCCAGCAGCCCCGGGGACTTTTGGAATCAGCCCCAGCATTTT.

The V and J genes are TRBV5-4 and TRBJ2-3; TRBD1 agrees at 7 bases. The CDR3 is 14 amino acids. The V gene's germline CDR1 is SGHNT and CDR2 YYREEE (reference sequence). Germline trimming cut 6 bases from V and 3 bases from J; bases unmatched to any gene: 7. In DNA, the CDR3 is TGTGCCAGCACCCCCAAGGGGGCGACAGATACGCAGTATTTT. It is translated as CASTPKGATDTQYF.

This chain links TRBV19 with TRBJ2-7, with 15 nucleotides matching TRBD2. The CDR3 has 17 amino acids. With 3 bases clipped from V and 2 bases from J, the junction kept 5 bases outside the gene matches. Looked up from germline, CDR1 is LNHDA and CDR2 is SQIVND (reference sequence). As DNA, the CDR3 is TGTGCCAGTAGTATGGGACTAGCGGGAGGAAAAGCCTACGAGCAGTACTTC. As protein: CASSMGLAGGKAYEQYF.

In this sample, this clone turned up a few times. The chain combines TRBV7-2 with TRBJ2-3, with 9 bases identical to TRBD2. This CDR3 is 16 amino acids long. V trimming: 4 bases; J trimming: 4 bases; junction bases outside the gene matches: 9. Per the germline V gene, CDR1 is SGHTA and CDR2 is FQGNSA. Here the CDR3 reads CASSWDGRGRADTQYF. CDR3 DNA sequence: TGTGCCAGCAGCTGGGACGGTCGCGGGAGGGCAGATACGCAGTATTTT.